This T cell receptor (beta chain) was sequenced during a study of CD8 T cells in ankylosing spondylitis. Via MiXCR, TCRdb re-called the 5' RACE reads, giving one row per CDR3 protein. The sample comprises 300,000 to 400,000 distinct CDR3 sequences, about 15% of which are singletons, and approximately 0.99% rests with the top ten. This TCR derives from a male donor with ankylosing spondylitis or in good health (not recorded which). Sample: blood, either unsorted or a sorted T cell fraction (not recorded which).

CDR3 in amino acids: CASSPVGRTRTEAFF. Here the CDR3 DNA reads TGTGCCAGCAGCCCAGTCGGGCGGACCCGAACTGAAGCTTTCTTT. The chain links TRBV5-4 to TRBJ1-1; D gene uncertain. The V end lost 4 bases, the J end lost 5 bases, and 18 bases lay between the germline ends. CDR1 SGHNT and CDR2 YYREEE come from the germline V gene (reference sequence). CDR3 length: 15 residues.